This T cell receptor beta chain was observed in a study of OX40 agonist ivuxolimab in advanced cancers. Study in general: Those enrolled were 82.7% male, with a mean age of approximately 60 years and ages from 23 to 79.

The assay was immunoSEQ multiplex PCR, and TCRdb's table has in-frame clones only and misses some. Seen here are about 33,000 clones, about four fifths observed once, and the top ten hold 20% to 25%. Autoimmune disease history or systemic immunosuppression disqualified patients. The CDR3 has 14 residues. The germline V gene encodes CDR1 MNHNS and CDR2 SASEGT. V dropped 5 bases and J dropped 5 bases, with 12 bases sitting between them. The sequence came from an adult with an advanced solid tumor such as melanoma, head and neck, liver or kidney cancer. The genes are TRBV6-1 and TRBJ2-2; tentatively, D is TRBD2 (6 bases). The sequencing here drew on CD4+ or CD8+ T cells sorted from blood, taken in a trial of the OX40 agonist ivuxolimab. The CDR3 nucleotides are TGTGCCAGCAGTACCGGGACTCATACCGGGGAGCTGTTTTTT. Amino acids: CASSTGTHTGELFF.